The TCR beta chain under discussion was sequenced for a study of CD8 T cells in ankylosing spondylitis. Broader study findings: Within ankylosing spondylitis blood, a TCR beta motif made up of fewer than ten highly homologous variants appeared to be characteristic. Reportedly, disease-linked clones are significantly enriched in ankylosing spondylitis patients' matched synovial fluid. A number of the motif variants had already been described in reactive arthritis synovial fluid and blood.

Losses at the gene ends were 7 bases for V and 8 bases for J; bases not matched to a gene: 9. This CDR3 has 14 amino acids. Germline CDR1 is MNHNS and CDR2 is SASEGT. This clonotype was picked up a small number of times. The antigen remains undetermined. By quantitative 5'-RACE with molecular barcodes, the TCR beta libraries were made. TCRdb passed the 5' RACE reads through MiXCR, listing each CDR3 protein once. Altogether about 320,000 distinct CDR3 sequences are present, 11% being singletons, with the ten largest covering roughly 9.5%. This chain joins TRBV6-1 and TRBJ2-1, with 9 positions matching TRBD2. Sequenced sample: blood, either unsorted or a sorted T cell fraction (not recorded which). This TCR derives from a female donor with ankylosing spondylitis or in good health (not recorded which). The CDR3 is CASTAGGLLYEQFF. The CDR3 DNA is TGTGCCAGCACGGCGGGGGGGCTTCTCTATGAGCAGTTCTTC.